This entry lists 4 T cell receptor beta chains sequenced from one sample in a study of CD8+ T cells in alopecia areata. As for treatment: oral pan-JAK inhibitor, 5-10 mg twice daily. Extracted RNA was reverse transcribed, and the resulting cDNA served as sequencing template. TCRdb's table, derived via immunoSEQ multiplex PCR, lists solely in-frame clones and lacks some. The table lists around 270,000 clones, about three fifths of them singletons. Specimen: CD4+ T cells sorted from blood, collected at week 24, from a patient treated with tofacitinib. The receptors originated from a human donor with alopecia areata.

The V and J genes are TRBV7-2 and TRBJ2-5; 10 bases match TRBD1. CDR1 and CDR2 (germline): SGHTA, FQGNSA. CDR3 length equals 14 residues. With V trimmed by 3 bases and J by 13 bases, 11 bases remained unmatched. The CDR3 loop is CASSLASGQGLPYF. CDR3 sequence (DNA): TGTGCCAGCAGCTTGGCGTCGGGACAGGGGTTACCGTACTTC. The whole variable domain, filled in from reference TRBV7-2 and TRBJ2-5, reads GAGVSQSPSNKVTEKGKDVELRCDPISGHTALYWYRQSLGQGLEFLIYFQGNSAPDKSGLPSDRFSAERTGGSVSTLTIQRTQQEDSAVYLCASSLASGQGLPYFGPGTRLLVL.

This clone turned up a few times. The rearrangement uses TRBV29-1 and TRBJ1-2; 8 bases map to TRBD1. The germline V gene has CDR1 SQVTM and CDR2 ANQGSEA. The J segment lost 0 bases and the V segment lost 6 bases, leaving 3 bases of the junction unmatched. This CDR3 contains 13 residues. The CDR3 sequence is CSVVTGANYGYTF. The CDR3 DNA sequence: TGCAGCGTGGTGACAGGGGCTAACTATGGCTACACCTTC.

This sequence joins TRBV7-8 and TRBJ1-2, with D unclear. V lost 5 bases and J lost 2, with 15 bases in between. The CDR3 has 15 residues. The V gene's germline CDR1 is SGHVS and CDR2 FQNEAQ. In nucleotides, the CDR3 is TGTGCCAGCAGCCTCAAGCGCGTTGAGAACTATGGCTACACCTTC. Encoded protein: CASSLKRVENYGYTF. Full variable domain (outside the CDR3, taken from reference TRBV7-8 and TRBJ1-2): GAGVSQSPRYKVAKRGQDVALRCDPISGHVSLFWYQQALGQGPEFLTYFQNEAQLDKSGLPSDRFFAERPEGSVSTLKIQRTQQEDSAVYLCASSLKRVENYGYTFGSGTRLTVV.

This clone was seen only a few times. The V gene is TRBV5-6, the J gene TRBJ1-5; D is ambiguous. CDR3 length equals 16 residues. From germline, CDR1 is SGHDT and CDR2 YYEEEE. Trimming left V 4 bases short and J 3 bases short, with 17 bases between. CDR3 sequence: CASSARLGGYNQPQHF. The CDR3 nucleotides are TGTGCCAGCAGCGCACGTCTGGGCGGCTACAATCAGCCCCAGCATTTT.